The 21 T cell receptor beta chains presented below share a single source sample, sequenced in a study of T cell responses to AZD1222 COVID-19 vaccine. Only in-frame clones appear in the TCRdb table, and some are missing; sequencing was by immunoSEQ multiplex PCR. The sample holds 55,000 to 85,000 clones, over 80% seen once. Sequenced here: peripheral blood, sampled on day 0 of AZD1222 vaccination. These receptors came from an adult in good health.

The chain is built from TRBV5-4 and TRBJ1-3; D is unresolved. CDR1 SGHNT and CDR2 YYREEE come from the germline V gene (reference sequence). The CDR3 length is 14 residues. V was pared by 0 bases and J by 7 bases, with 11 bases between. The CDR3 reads CASSLDRVINTIYF. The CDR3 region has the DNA TGTGCCAGCAGCTTGGATAGGGTGATTAACACCATATATTTT.

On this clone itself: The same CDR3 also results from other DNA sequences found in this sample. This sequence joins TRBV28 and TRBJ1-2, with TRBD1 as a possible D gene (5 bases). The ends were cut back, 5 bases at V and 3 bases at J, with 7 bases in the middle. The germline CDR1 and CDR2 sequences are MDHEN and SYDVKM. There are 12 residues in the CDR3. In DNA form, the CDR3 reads TGTGCCAGCAGTCTGACAGACTATGGCTACACCTTC. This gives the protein CASSLTDYGYTF.

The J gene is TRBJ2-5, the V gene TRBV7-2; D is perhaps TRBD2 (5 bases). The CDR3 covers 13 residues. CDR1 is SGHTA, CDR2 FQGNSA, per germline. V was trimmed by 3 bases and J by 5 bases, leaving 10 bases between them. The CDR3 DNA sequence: TGTGCCAGCAGCTTTTTTCCGGGGGAGACCCAGTACTTC. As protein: CASSFFPGETQYF.

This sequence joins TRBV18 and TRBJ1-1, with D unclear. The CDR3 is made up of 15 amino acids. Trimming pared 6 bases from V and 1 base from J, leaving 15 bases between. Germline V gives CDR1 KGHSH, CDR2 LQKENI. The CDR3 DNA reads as TGTGCCAGCTCTCCCAACGGGGTCAAGAACACTGAAGCTTTCTTT. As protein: CASSPNGVKNTEAFF.

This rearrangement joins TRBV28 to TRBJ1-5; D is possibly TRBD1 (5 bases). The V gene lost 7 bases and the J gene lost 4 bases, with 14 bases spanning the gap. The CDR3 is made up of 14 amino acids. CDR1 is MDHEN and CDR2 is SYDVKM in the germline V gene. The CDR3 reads CASNGGTDNQPQHF. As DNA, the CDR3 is TGTGCCAGCAACGGCGGGACTGATAATCAGCCCCAGCATTTT.

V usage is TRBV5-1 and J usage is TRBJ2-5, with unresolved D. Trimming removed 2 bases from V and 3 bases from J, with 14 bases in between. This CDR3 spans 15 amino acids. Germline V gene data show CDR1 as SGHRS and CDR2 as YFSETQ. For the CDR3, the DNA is TGCGCCAGCAGCTTATTCGGCACTCCCGAAGAGACCCAGTACTTC. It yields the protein CASSLFGTPEETQYF.

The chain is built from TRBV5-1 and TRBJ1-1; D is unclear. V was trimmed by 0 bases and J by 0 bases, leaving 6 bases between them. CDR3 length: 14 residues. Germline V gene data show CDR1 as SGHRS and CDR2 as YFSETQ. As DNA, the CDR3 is TGCGCCAGCAGCTTGGATTCGATGAACACTGAAGCTTTCTTT. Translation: CASSLDSMNTEAFF.

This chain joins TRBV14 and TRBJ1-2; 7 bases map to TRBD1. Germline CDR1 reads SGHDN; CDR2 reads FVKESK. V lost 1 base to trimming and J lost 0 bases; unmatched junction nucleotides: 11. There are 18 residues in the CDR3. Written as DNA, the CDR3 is TGTGCCAGCAGCCAAGTAGACAGGGCAGATGAACCTAACTATGGCTACACCTTC. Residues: CASSQVDRADEPNYGYTF.

Here the CDR3 reads CASSPWAGFQTQYF. CDR3 DNA sequence: TGTGCCAGTAGTCCCTGGGCGGGATTTCAGACCCAGTACTTC. The chain combines TRBV19 with TRBJ2-5; perhaps TRBD2 as D (6 bases). Germline values: CDR1 LNHDA, CDR2 SQIVND (reference sequence). V was pared by 5 bases and J by 6 bases, with 16 bases between. This CDR3 has 14 amino acids.

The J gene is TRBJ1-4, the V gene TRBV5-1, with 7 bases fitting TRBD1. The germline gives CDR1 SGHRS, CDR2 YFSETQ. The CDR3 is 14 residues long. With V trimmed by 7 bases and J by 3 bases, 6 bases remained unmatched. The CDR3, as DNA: TGCGCCAGCGCCGAGGGGGCTGCTAATGAAAAACTGTTTTTT. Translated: CASAEGAANEKLFF. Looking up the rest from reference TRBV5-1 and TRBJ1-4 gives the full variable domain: KAGVTQTPRYLIKTRGQQVTLSCSPISGHRSVSWYQQTPGQGLQFLFEYFSETQRNKGNFPGRFSGRQFSNSRSEMNVSTLELGDSALYLCASAEGAANEKLFFGSGTQLSVL.

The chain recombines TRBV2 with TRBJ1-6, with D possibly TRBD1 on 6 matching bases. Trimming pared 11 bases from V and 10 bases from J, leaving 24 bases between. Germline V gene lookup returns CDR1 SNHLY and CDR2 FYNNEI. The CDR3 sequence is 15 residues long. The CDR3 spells CAGTRTGGAASPLHF. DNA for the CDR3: TGTGCCGGGACCAGGACGGGGGGCGCAGCCTCACCCCTCCACTTT. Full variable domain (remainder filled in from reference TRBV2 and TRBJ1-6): EPEVTQTPSHQVTQMGQEVILRCVPISNHLYFYWYRQILGQKVEFLVSFYNNEISEKSEIFDDQFSVERPDGSNFTLKIRSTKLEDSAMYFCAGTRTGGAASPLHFGNGTRLTVT.

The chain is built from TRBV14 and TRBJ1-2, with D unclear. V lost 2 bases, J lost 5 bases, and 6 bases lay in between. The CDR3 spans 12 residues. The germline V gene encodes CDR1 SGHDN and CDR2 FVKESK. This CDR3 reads CASSQSGYGYTF. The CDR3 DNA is TGTGCCAGCAGCCAATCCGGATATGGCTACACCTTC.

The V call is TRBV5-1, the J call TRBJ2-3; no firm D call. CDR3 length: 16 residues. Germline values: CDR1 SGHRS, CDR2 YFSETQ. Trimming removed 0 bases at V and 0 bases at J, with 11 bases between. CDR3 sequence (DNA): TGCGCCAGCAGCTTGGTGACGGCCTCTAGCACAGATACGCAGTATTTT. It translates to CASSLVTASSTDTQYF.

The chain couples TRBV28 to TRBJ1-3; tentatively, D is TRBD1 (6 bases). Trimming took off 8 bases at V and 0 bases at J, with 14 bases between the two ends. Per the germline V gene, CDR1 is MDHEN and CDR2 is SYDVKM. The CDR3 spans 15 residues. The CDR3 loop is CASLDRTSSGNTIYF. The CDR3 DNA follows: TGTGCCAGCCTCGACAGGACGAGCTCTGGAAACACCATATATTTT. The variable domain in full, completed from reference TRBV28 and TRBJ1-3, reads DVKVTQSSRYLVKRTGEKVFLECVQDMDHENMFWYRQDPGLGLRLIYFSYDVKMKEKGDIPEGYSVSREKKERFSLILESASTNQTSMYLCASLDRTSSGNTIYFGEGSWLTVV.

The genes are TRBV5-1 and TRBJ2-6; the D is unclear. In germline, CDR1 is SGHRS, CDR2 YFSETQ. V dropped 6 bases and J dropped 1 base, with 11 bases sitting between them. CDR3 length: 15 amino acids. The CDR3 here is CASTLSISGANVLTF. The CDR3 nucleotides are TGCGCCAGCACCCTCAGTATTTCTGGGGCCAACGTCCTGACTTTC.

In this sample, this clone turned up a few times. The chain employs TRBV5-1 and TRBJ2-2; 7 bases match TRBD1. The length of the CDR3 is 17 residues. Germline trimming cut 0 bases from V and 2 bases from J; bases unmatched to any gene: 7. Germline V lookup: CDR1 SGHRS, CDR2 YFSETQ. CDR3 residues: CASSLGITGANTGELFF. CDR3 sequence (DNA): TGCGCCAGCAGCTTGGGGATTACAGGGGCAAACACCGGGGAGCTGTTTTTT.

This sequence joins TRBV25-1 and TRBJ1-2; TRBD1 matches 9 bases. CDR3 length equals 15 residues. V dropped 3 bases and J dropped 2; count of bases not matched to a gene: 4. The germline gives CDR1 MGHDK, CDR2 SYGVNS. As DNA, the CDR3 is TGTGCCAGCAGTGACGACAGGGGGTGGAACTATGGCTACACCTTC. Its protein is CASSDDRGWNYGYTF.

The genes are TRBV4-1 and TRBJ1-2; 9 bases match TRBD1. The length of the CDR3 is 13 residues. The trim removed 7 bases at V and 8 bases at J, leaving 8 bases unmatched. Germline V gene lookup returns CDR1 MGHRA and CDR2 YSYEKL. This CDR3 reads CASTHGTGRGYTF. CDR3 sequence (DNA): TGCGCCAGCACCCATGGGACAGGGCGGGGCTACACCTTC.

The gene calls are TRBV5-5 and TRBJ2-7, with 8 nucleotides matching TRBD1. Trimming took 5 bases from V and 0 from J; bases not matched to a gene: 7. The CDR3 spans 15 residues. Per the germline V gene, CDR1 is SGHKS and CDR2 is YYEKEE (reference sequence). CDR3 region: CASSSGTGSSYEQYF. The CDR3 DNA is TGTGCCAGCAGTTCCGGGACAGGTAGCTCCTACGAGCAGTACTTC.

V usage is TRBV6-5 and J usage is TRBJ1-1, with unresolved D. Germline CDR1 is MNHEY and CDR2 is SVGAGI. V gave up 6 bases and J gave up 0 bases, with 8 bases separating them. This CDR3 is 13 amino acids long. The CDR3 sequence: CASSGGVNTEAFF. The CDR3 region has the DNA TGTGCCAGCAGCGGAGGAGTGAACACTGAAGCTTTCTTT.

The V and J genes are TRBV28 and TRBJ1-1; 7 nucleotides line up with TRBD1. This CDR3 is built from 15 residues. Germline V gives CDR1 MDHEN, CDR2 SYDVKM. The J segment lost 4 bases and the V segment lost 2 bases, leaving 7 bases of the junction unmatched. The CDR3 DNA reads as TGTGCCAGCAGTTTAATTCAGGGGGGTAGCACTGAAGCTTTCTTT. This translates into CASSLIQGGSTEAFF.